Following are 9 T cell receptor beta chains from one sample sequenced in a study of early T cells in non-severe SARS-CoV-2 infection. TCRdb independently ran MiXCR on the 5' RACE reads; one entry per CDR3 protein. The sample gives roughly 72,000 distinct CDR3 sequences, about 13% of which show up once; 1.1% is in the top ten. Sequenced sample: whole blood. The receptors stem from an adult who was a healthcare worker with PCR-confirmed SARS-CoV-2 infection or an uninfected control (not recorded which).

CDR3 amino acids: CASSPWGQDSRQNIQYF. The CDR3 nucleotides read TGTGCCAGCAGTCCCTGGGGGCAGGACTCCAGGCAAAACATTCAGTACTTC. This chain joins TRBV6-2 or TRBV6-3 and TRBJ2-4, with a weak D call TRBD1 (6 bases). Germline loops: CDR1 MNHEY, CDR2 SVGEGT. V dropped 5 bases and J dropped 5 bases, with 22 bases sitting between them. The CDR3 has 17 amino acids.

This clonotype was seen many times. J is TRBJ2-1 and V is TRBV5-4; either TRBD1 or TRBD2 may supply D (5 bases each). The CDR3 spans 14 residues. V was trimmed by 2 bases and J by 7 bases, leaving 13 bases between them. Germline V lookup: CDR1 SGHNT, CDR2 YYREEE (reference sequence). CDR3: CASSFQTEGNEQFF. The CDR3 DNA reads as TGTGCCAGCAGCTTCCAGACCGAGGGGAATGAGCAGTTCTTC.

This rearrangement joins TRBV5-1 to TRBJ2-7, with TRBD1 as a possible D gene (8 bases). Germline CDR1 reads SGHRS; CDR2 reads YFSETQ. With 0 bases removed from V and 3 bases from J, the gap between germline ends came to 13 bases. The CDR3 spans 15 residues. The CDR3 DNA is TGCGCCAGCAGCTTGGGGGACAGGACTAGCTACGAGCAGTACTTC. Translating it yields CASSLGDRTSYEQYF. Variable domain in full (rest from reference TRBV5-1 and TRBJ2-7): KAGVTQTPRYLIKTRGQQVTLSCSPISGHRSVSWYQQTPGQGLQFLFEYFSETQRNKGNFPGRFSGRQFSNSRSEMNVSTLELGDSALYLCASSLGDRTSYEQYFGPGTRLTVT.

This clonotype was detected a few times. The chain links TRBV7-9 to TRBJ2-5, with TRBD1 matching 7 bases. The germline V gene has CDR1 SEHNR and CDR2 FQNEAQ (reference sequence). The V segment lost 4 bases and the J segment 5 bases; nucleotides outside the gene matches: 4. This CDR3 has 13 amino acids. CDR3 in amino acids: CASSSQGVETQYF. The CDR3, as DNA: TGTGCCAGCAGCTCCCAGGGGGTTGAGACCCAGTACTTC.

This clonotype was detected many times. The rearrangement links TRBV20-1 to TRBJ1-1; TRBD1 aligns across 8 bases. Looked up from germline, CDR1 is DFQATT and CDR2 is SNEGSKA (reference sequence). This CDR3 contains 14 residues. The trim removed 1 base at V and 3 bases at J, leaving 4 bases unmatched. The CDR3: CSARGAGGDTEAFF. The CDR3 DNA follows: TGCAGTGCTAGAGGGGCAGGGGGCGACACTGAAGCTTTCTTT.

Many counts were recorded for this clonotype. CDR3 loop: CASSPQPAGSNEQFF. The CDR3 DNA reads TGTGCCAGCAGCCCCCAGCCAGCGGGAAGCAATGAGCAGTTCTTC. The V gene is TRBV12-3 or TRBV12-4, the J gene TRBJ2-1, with TRBD2 matching over 7 bases. V gave up 6 bases and J gave up 6 bases; unmatched junction bases: 11. The CDR3 covers 15 residues.

The genes are TRBV5-1 and TRBJ2-1; 12 bases align to TRBD2. Germline V gene data show CDR1 as SGHRS and CDR2 as YFSETQ. V was clipped by 6 bases and J by 4 bases; unmatched bases: 11. The CDR3 runs 17 residues. The CDR3 nucleotides read TGCGCCAGCACCCTTAGCTCCCTAGCGGGAGGGTACAATGAGCAGTTCTTC. Encoded protein: CASTLSSLAGGYNEQFF.

This clonotype was picked up many times. This rearrangement joins TRBV4-3 to TRBJ1-2; TRBD1 might be the D (5 bases). There are 14 residues in the CDR3. Trimming took off 4 bases at V and 3 bases at J, with 12 bases between the two ends. The germline gives CDR1 LGHNA, CDR2 YSLEER. Here the CDR3 reads CASSPSTGDYGYTF. The CDR3 DNA reads as TGCGCCAGCAGCCCAAGTACGGGGGACTATGGCTACACCTTC.

This chain uses TRBV12-3 or TRBV12-4 with TRBJ1-1, with TRBD1 matching over 7 bases. CDR3 length: 13 residues. V lost 6 bases, J lost 4 bases, and 5 bases stayed unmatched. CDR3 amino acids: CASRRDRGTEAFF. The CDR3, as DNA: TGTGCCAGCAGACGGGACAGAGGCACTGAAGCTTTCTTT.